These T cell receptor beta chains were read from a single sample in a study of cytomegalovirus exposure and HLA in healthy donors. TCRdb's copy holds only in-frame clones and misses some; the assay was immunoSEQ multiplex PCR. This sample has under 250,000 clones, with around 86% found just once. The specimen was PBMCs. The receptors stem from a woman aged 18-29 years in good health and CMV-seropositive. CDR3s include the opening cysteine and the closing phenylalanine or tryptophan. Rows give clone size only sometimes, using once, few, many, or a class for an expanded clone.

V | size | CDR3
TRBV4-1 | NA | CASSLQGMGTDTQYF
TRBV28 | NA | CASSFRGDYQPQHF
TRBV6-4 | few | CASSASLAGASEQFF
TRBV28 | NA | CASSQRGETTEAFF
TRBV4-1 | few | CASSQEGTGGELFF
TRBV18 | NA | CASSRRGQGRQETQYF
TRBV18 | NA | CASSPPSDRGETQYF
TRBV7-9 | NA | CASSLVGLAGNNEQFF
TRBV19 | NA | CASSIDQGSISYNEQFF
TRBV28 | NA | CASTPATAGYEQYF
TRBV5-6 | NA | CASSLSVTEAFF
TRBV30 | NA | CAWAQGWNEKLFF
TRBV2 | NA | CASSDGGSGTGELFF
TRBV5-1 | NA | CASSTSGTGDTEAFF
TRBV7-9 | NA | CASSSKTANSYEQYF
TRBV2 | NA | CASSEAGELETQYF
TRBV27 | once | CASMQQGFIGELFF
TRBV27 | NA | CASMAGAAYEQYF
TRBV4-2 | NA | CASSPTRLAEQYF
TRBV10-3 | once | CAISSVSEAYNEQFF
TRBV7-9 | once | CASMGLAEDEQFF
TRBV4-1 | NA | CASSQTLTGPAQHF
TRBV9 | NA | CASSAAGGAEAFF
TRBV6-5 | NA | CASSYRRQGINGYTF
TRBV5-1 | NA | CASSLRGQGSTGELFF
TRBV28 | NA | CASSKRRGGETQYF
TRBV28 | NA | CASSLSRVVQPQHF
TRBV30 | NA | CAWSAGQGDDEQYF
TRBV4-1 | NA | CASSQRGEAQPQHF
TRBV6-1 | NA | CASSDGNQPQHF
TRBV6-5 | once | CASSPGTGAAFF
TRBV9 | NA | CASSHPLRENTLRPPFF
TRBV28 | NA | CASSNLGQGAYNEQFF
TRBV5-1 | NA | CASSLGQGANTGELFF
TRBV25-1 | NA | CASRRDRGGQETQYF
TRBV7-9 | NA | CASSSLWTGGAYGYTF
TRBV4-1 | NA | CASSLRGGLARNIQYF
TRBV27 | NA | CASGPNSYNEQFF
TRBV7-6 | NA | CASSSLAGELFF
TRBV5-1 | NA | CASSTGLAGVMGTDTQYF
TRBV6-1 | NA | CASLGTFYSYNEQFF
TRBV30 | NA | CAWITGDGYTF
TRBV18 | NA | CASSPDQGARNTIYF